A single sample gave rise to the 32 T cell receptor beta chains below, sequenced in a study of blood T cell repertoires in COVID-19. Here immunoSEQ multiplex PCR was the method, and the copy in TCRdb shows in-frame clones only, minus some. The sample carries approximately 32,000 clones, approximately 89% recorded once. What was sequenced was peripheral blood. These receptors were collected from a man aged 55 to 69 with acute or convalescent COVID-19.

Here the CDR3 reads CASRADYLQETQYF. The CDR3 nucleotides read TGTGCCAGCAGGGCCGACTACCTCCAAGAGACCCAGTACTTC. The V and J genes are TRBV27 and TRBJ2-5, with D perhaps matching TRBD2 (5 bases). The CDR3 runs to 14 residues. Trimming removed 6 bases from V and 1 base from J, with 12 bases in between. Germline V gives CDR1 MNHEY, CDR2 SMNVEV (reference sequence).

The chain recombines TRBV19 with TRBJ1-1; D might be TRBD1 (5 bases). The CDR3 runs 16 residues. Germline-derived CDR1 and CDR2 are LNHDA and SQIVND (reference sequence). Trimming removed 7 bases at V and 2 bases at J, with 20 bases between. The chain's CDR3 is CASTLLGGRGNTEAFF. In nucleotides, the CDR3 is TGTGCCAGTACCTTATTGGGGGGGAGAGGCAACACTGAAGCTTTCTTT.

V gene TRBV19 combines with J gene TRBJ1-5; the D gene is possibly TRBD1 (5 bases). CDR1 and CDR2 from the germline V gene are LNHDA and SQIVND (reference sequence). Trimming removed 5 bases from V and 1 base from J, with 9 bases in between. The CDR3 has 14 amino acids. The CDR3 sequence: CASSWAGSNQPQHF. The CDR3 DNA reads as TGTGCCAGTAGTTGGGCAGGGAGCAATCAGCCCCAGCATTTT.

The CDR3 bases are TGTGCCAGCAGCTTGGAGGCGGGAACAGATACGCAGTATTTT. This translates into CASSLEAGTDTQYF. This sequence joins TRBV5-5 and TRBJ2-3, with a weak D call TRBD2 (6 bases). The V end lost 0 bases, the J end lost 3 bases, and 8 bases lay between the germline ends. The CDR3 has 14 amino acids. Germline lookup yields CDR1 SGHKS and CDR2 YYEKEE (reference sequence).

The J gene is TRBJ2-3, the V gene TRBV29-1, with a weak D call TRBD1 (5 bases). CDR3 length: 16 residues. Looked up from germline, CDR1 is SQVTM and CDR2 is ANQGSEA. Trimming cost V 4 bases and J 11 bases, with 28 bases left between them. The DNA for the CDR3 is TGCAGCGTTGCCGATAACTTGATAGACAGCTCGTGGGGGCAGTATTTT. Amino acids: CSVADNLIDSSWGQYF.

This chain connects TRBV7-9 to TRBJ2-3, with D maybe TRBD2 (5 bases). The CDR3 is 15 residues long. Germline V gene sequence: CDR1 SEHNR, CDR2 FQNEAQ (reference sequence). Trimming removed 7 bases at V and 0 bases at J, with 14 bases between. The CDR3 DNA sequence: TGTGCCAGCATCCCCTGGCGGACTAGCACAGATACGCAGTATTTT. Amino acids: CASIPWRTSTDTQYF.

This sequence joins TRBV9 and TRBJ1-3, with 7 bases lining up with TRBD1. The CDR3 has 17 amino acids. Germline trimming cut 3 bases from V and 0 bases from J; bases unmatched to any gene: 9. CDR1 is SGDLS, CDR2 YYNGEE, per germline. The CDR3 sequence: CASSATQGSFSGNTIYF. The CDR3 nucleotides are TGTGCCAGCAGCGCGACACAGGGGTCATTCTCTGGAAACACCATATATTTT. The entire variable domain, with the rest obtained from reference TRBV9 and TRBJ1-3, is as follows: DSGVTQTPKHLITATGQRVTLRCSPRSGDLSVYWYQQSLDQGLQFLIQYYNGEERAKGNILERFSAQQFPDLHSELNLSSLELGDSALYFCASSATQGSFSGNTIYFGEGSWLTVV.

This clone was counted only a few times. V usage is TRBV7-6 and J usage is TRBJ2-2, with TRBD2 as a possible D gene (6 bases). This CDR3 spans 17 amino acids. The V gene lost 4 bases and the J gene lost 5 bases, with 20 bases spanning the gap. Germline V gives CDR1 SGHVS, CDR2 FNYEAQ. The CDR3 spells CASSSNGGPLRTGELFF. The CDR3, as DNA: TGTGCCAGCAGCTCGAACGGGGGACCCTTGAGAACCGGGGAGCTGTTTTTT. The whole variable domain, remainder taken from reference TRBV7-6 and TRBJ2-2, is GAGVSQSPRYKVTKRGQDVALRCDPISGHVSLYWYRQALGQGPEFLTYFNYEAQQDKSGLPNDRFSAERPEGSISTLTIQRTEQRDSAMYRCASSSNGGPLRTGELFFGEGSRLTVL.

The V and J genes are TRBV14 and TRBJ2-1; 9 bases line up with TRBD2. The ends lost 0 bases at V and 1 base at J; junction bases unmatched: 4. In germline, CDR1 is SGHDN, CDR2 FVKESK. The CDR3 consists of 17 residues. The CDR3 bases are TGTGCCAGCAGCCAAGAGTGGCTAGCGGGATCCTACAATGAGCAGTTCTTC. This encodes CASSQEWLAGSYNEQFF.

The V gene is TRBV2, the J gene TRBJ2-3, with 10 nucleotides matching TRBD2. V gave up 4 bases and J gave up 4 bases; unmatched junction bases: 5. The germline gives CDR1 SNHLY, CDR2 FYNNEI. This CDR3 is built from 15 residues. The CDR3 DNA reads TGTGCCAGCAGTGCTCGGGGGACTAGCGCAGATACGCAGTATTTT. Translated: CASSARGTSADTQYF.

The rearrangement uses TRBV20-1 and TRBJ2-7, with TRBD2 identical over 7 bases. Germline CDR1 reads DFQATT; CDR2 reads SNEGSKA (reference sequence). V lost 3 bases and J lost 0; bases outside the gene matches: 5. This CDR3 has 14 residues. The CDR3 here is CSASLAGVSYEQYF. The DNA of the CDR3 is TGCAGTGCTAGTTTGGCGGGGGTCTCCTACGAGCAGTACTTC.

The chain is built from TRBV27 and TRBJ2-7; TRBD2 aligns across 10 bases. The germline CDR1 and CDR2 sequences are MNHEY and SMNVEV (reference sequence). The CDR3 totals 16 residues. The ends lost 0 bases at V and 4 bases at J; junction bases unmatched: 6. CDR3 nucleotide sequence: TGTGCCAGCAGTTTATCCGGACTAGCGGTTGGATACGAGCAGTACTTC. Protein: CASSLSGLAVGYEQYF.

V and J are TRBV9 and TRBJ2-5, with 13 bases that match TRBD2. This CDR3 comprises 17 residues. The germline gives CDR1 SGDLS, CDR2 YYNGEE. The V segment lost 0 bases and the J segment 3 bases; nucleotides outside the gene matches: 5. This CDR3 reads CASSVATSGRGEETQYF. In nucleotides, the CDR3 is TGTGCCAGCAGCGTAGCTACTAGCGGGAGGGGGGAAGAGACCCAGTACTTC. The full variable domain, with the rest looked up from reference TRBV9 and TRBJ2-5, is DSGVTQTPKHLITATGQRVTLRCSPRSGDLSVYWYQQSLDQGLQFLIQYYNGEERAKGNILERFSAQQFPDLHSELNLSSLELGDSALYFCASSVATSGRGEETQYFGPGTRLLVL.

The chain carries TRBV24-1 and TRBJ2-2, with D perhaps matching TRBD2 (6 bases). Germline values: CDR1 KGHDR, CDR2 SFDVKD. This CDR3 region has 16 residues. Trimming stripped 1 base from V and 4 bases from J, with 12 bases between. DNA of the CDR3: TGTGCCACCAGTGATTTTGGGGGAGCGGGCACCGGGGAGCTGTTTTTT. Its translation is CATSDFGGAGTGELFF.

V gene TRBV7-2 combines with J gene TRBJ2-7; D gene ambiguous. This CDR3 has 12 amino acids. V dropped 3 bases and J dropped 12 bases, with 15 bases sitting between them. Per germline, CDR1 SGHTA and CDR2 FQGNSA. CDR3 sequence (DNA): TGTGCCAGCAGCTTCGGCCTAGGCGGTCTGTACGTC. This codes for CASSFGLGGLYV.

The chain employs TRBV6-1 and TRBJ2-1, with 7 bases fitting TRBD1. V was pared by 4 bases and J by 0 bases, with 6 bases of the junction left unmatched. Per germline, CDR1 MNHNS and CDR2 SASEGT. CDR3 size: 16 residues. The CDR3, as DNA: TGTGCCAGCAGTGGTATCCGGGACAGCTCCTACAATGAGCAGTTCTTC. Its translation: CASSGIRDSSYNEQFF.

This clone was counted a single time. The chain carries TRBV19 and TRBJ2-6; D remains unclear. Germline assignment: CDR1 LNHDA and CDR2 SQIVND (reference sequence). Trimming removed 1 base at V and 3 bases at J, with 4 bases between. The CDR3 spans 14 residues. CDR3: CASSIVGGANVLTF. The CDR3 DNA reads TGTGCCAGTAGTATAGTCGGTGGGGCCAACGTCCTGACTTTC. Variable domain in full (rest from reference TRBV19 and TRBJ2-6): DGGITQSPKYLFRKEGQNVTLSCEQNLNHDAMYWYRQDPGQGLRLIYYSQIVNDFQKGDIAEGYSVSREKKESFPLTVTSAQKNPTAFYLCASSIVGGANVLTFGAGSRLTVL.

V gene TRBV5-4 combines with J gene TRBJ2-2, with D possibly TRBD2 on 5 matching bases. The length of the CDR3 is 14 residues. Trimming took 0 bases from V and 6 from J, leaving 9 bases between them. Germline values: CDR1 SGHNT, CDR2 YYREEE (reference sequence). The CDR3 is CASSLGRRAGELFF. The CDR3 coding sequence is TGTGCCAGCAGCTTGGGGCGGCGGGCCGGGGAGCTGTTTTTT.

The chain carries TRBV5-1 and TRBJ2-5; D gene unclear. CDR1 is SGHRS, CDR2 YFSETQ, per germline. This CDR3 contains 14 residues. Trimming cost V 0 bases and J 0 bases, with 6 bases left between them. The CDR3 sequence is CASSLAAYQETQYF. DNA for the CDR3: TGCGCCAGCAGCTTGGCCGCGTACCAAGAGACCCAGTACTTC.

This chain joins TRBV7-6 and TRBJ1-5; perhaps TRBD1 as D (5 bases). Looked up from germline, CDR1 is SGHVS and CDR2 is FNYEAQ. Trimming removed 4 bases at V and 2 bases at J, with 12 bases between. The CDR3 sequence is 15 residues long. Here the CDR3 DNA reads TGTGCCAGCAGCTCGGGGCGGGGCGGCAATCAGCCCCAGCATTTT. Protein: CASSSGRGGNQPQHF.

The chain is built from TRBV19 and TRBJ2-6; D might be TRBD1 (6 bases). V shed 3 bases and J shed 0 bases, with 12 bases lying between them. The germline CDR1 and CDR2 sequences are LNHDA and SQIVND (reference sequence). This CDR3 has 17 residues. CDR3 sequence reads: CASSMPGASSGANVLTF. As DNA, the CDR3 is TGTGCCAGTAGTATGCCAGGGGCGTCCTCTGGGGCCAACGTCCTGACTTTC.

CDR3 sequence: CAWSVGLYEQYF. The CDR3, as DNA: TGTGCCTGGAGTGTCGGACTCTACGAGCAGTACTTC. This sequence joins TRBV30 and TRBJ2-7; possibly TRBD2 for D (5 bases). Germline V gene lookup returns CDR1 GTSNPN and CDR2 SVGIG (reference sequence). V shed 0 bases and J shed 3 bases, with 6 bases lying between them. This CDR3 comprises 12 residues.

This chain links TRBV6-4 with TRBJ1-2, with D maybe TRBD1 (5 bases). The CDR3 length is 15 residues. Germline V lookup: CDR1 MRHNA, CDR2 SNTAGT. Trimming took off 4 bases at V and 6 bases at J, with 18 bases between the two ends. DNA for the CDR3: TGTGCCAGCAGTGTATCCCATTTAGCCAGGGATGGCTACACCTTC. Protein sequence: CASSVSHLARDGYTF.

The chain is built from TRBV18 and TRBJ1-3; tentative D call: TRBD1 (5 bases). CDR3 length: 14 amino acids. Germline loops: CDR1 KGHSH, CDR2 LQKENI. V was cut by 3 bases and J by 4 bases, with 10 bases left in between. The CDR3 DNA follows: TGTGCCAGCTCACCTGGGACTCAGGGAAACACCATATATTTT. Amino acids: CASSPGTQGNTIYF. The full variable domain, its missing parts supplied by reference TRBV18 and TRBJ1-3, is NAGVMQNPRHLVRRRGQEARLRCSPMKGHSHVYWYRQLPEEGLKFMVYLQKENIIDESGMPKERFSAEFPKEGPSILRIQQVVRGDSAAYFCASSPGTQGNTIYFGEGSWLTVV.

This chain connects TRBV19 to TRBJ1-2, with 12 nucleotides matching TRBD1. The V gene's germline CDR1 is LNHDA and CDR2 SQIVND (reference sequence). V was clipped by 5 bases and J by 8 bases; unmatched bases: 12. The CDR3 has 16 amino acids. CDR3 coding DNA: TGTGCCAGTAGTCTGTTCTCGGGACAGGGGGCGGGCGGCTACACCTTC. Translated: CASSLFSGQGAGGYTF. Looking up the rest from reference TRBV19 and TRBJ1-2 gives the full variable domain: DGGITQSPKYLFRKEGQNVTLSCEQNLNHDAMYWYRQDPGQGLRLIYYSQIVNDFQKGDIAEGYSVSREKKESFPLTVTSAQKNPTAFYLCASSLFSGQGAGGYTFGSGTRLTVV.

This clone has only one observation. The J gene is TRBJ2-7, the V gene TRBV6-5, with 7 bases aligning to TRBD2. The CDR3 is made up of 15 amino acids. Germline-derived CDR1 and CDR2 are MNHEY and SVGAGI. The J segment lost 2 bases and the V segment lost 5 bases, leaving 9 bases of the junction unmatched. CDR3 DNA: TGTGCCAGCAGTCAAACGACTAGCCCCACCTACGAGCAGTACGTC. Translating gives CASSQTTSPTYEQYV.

The J gene is TRBJ2-1, the V gene TRBV7-2; 8 positions match TRBD2. The CDR3 runs to 14 residues. J lost 5 bases, V lost 3 bases, and 3 bases had no gene match. CDR1 and CDR2 (germline): SGHTA, FQGNSA. The CDR3 DNA is TGTGCCAGCAGCTTTAGCGGGGTAAACAATGAGCAGTTCTTC. Encoded protein: CASSFSGVNNEQFF.

The chain joins TRBV28 to TRBJ1-2, with D possibly matching TRBD1 (5 bases). Germline assignment: CDR1 MDHEN and CDR2 SYDVKM. V shed 3 bases and J shed 1 base, with 15 bases lying between them. The CDR3 runs to 16 residues. The CDR3 DNA reads TGTGCCAGCAGTTTTAGTCTGACAGTAATTAACTATGGCTACACCTTC. Its translation: CASSFSLTVINYGYTF.

The chain joins TRBV4-2 to TRBJ1-5, with D unclear. V lost 0 bases and J 7 bases, leaving 7 bases between the germline ends. Per the germline V gene, CDR1 is LGHNA and CDR2 is YNFKEQ. The CDR3 sequence is 13 residues long. The CDR3 region is CASSQDQLQPQHF. The CDR3 nucleotides read TGTGCCAGCAGCCAAGATCAGTTACAGCCCCAGCATTTT.

This chain connects TRBV9 to TRBJ2-3, with 7 bases fitting TRBD2. V shed 1 base and J 4 bases; nucleotides not matched to a gene: 6. The CDR3 is made up of 15 amino acids. Per germline, CDR1 SGDLS and CDR2 YYNGEE. CDR3 in amino acids: CASSVLTSRSDTQYF. The CDR3, as DNA: TGTGCCAGCAGCGTACTGACTAGCAGATCAGATACGCAGTATTTT.

This clone was seen a single time. The chain carries TRBV5-6 and TRBJ2-7, with D possibly being TRBD1 (6 bases). The CDR3 sequence is 12 residues long. The V gene lost 5 bases and the J gene lost 2 bases, with 8 bases spanning the gap. CDR1 SGHDT and CDR2 YYEEEE come from the germline V gene. The chain's CDR3 is CASSQGTYEQYF. In DNA, the CDR3 is TGTGCCAGCAGTCAGGGGACCTACGAGCAGTACTTC. Complete variable domain (other parts from reference TRBV5-6 and TRBJ2-7): DAGVTQSPTHLIKTRGQQVTLRCSPKSGHDTVSWYQQALGQGPQFIFQYYEEEERQRGNFPDRFSGHQFPNYSSELNVNALLLGDSALYLCASSQGTYEQYFGPGTRLTVT.

J is TRBJ2-2 and V is TRBV18; perhaps TRBD1 as D (6 bases). Between the trimmed V and J ends, which lost 3 bases and 4 bases, there was a span of 12 bases. Germline-derived CDR1 and CDR2 are KGHSH and LQKENI. The CDR3 has 15 amino acids. CDR3 nucleotide sequence: TGTGCCAGCTCACCTCAGGGGCAACTCACCGGGGAGCTGTTTTTT. Its translation: CASSPQGQLTGELFF.